Included here is one TCR beta chain sequence, with context. Its antigen is currently unknown. The assay was run at deep level. About 33,000 T cell genomes (approximately 190 ng DNA) went into each sorted-subset replicate. Sequencing was performed with immunoSEQ multiplex PCR; in TCRdb, only in-frame clones are kept and a portion is missing. The data show some 300,000 clones, with more than 60% seen just once and 10% held by the top ten. This sample stems from a study of shared clonotypes between healthy human individuals. Study observations and caveats: What naive subsets generally showed was a larger estimated richness than memory subsets showed. It was the non-shared clonotypes that had lower generation probabilities than clonotypes shared by all four donors.

Per the germline V gene, CDR1 is SEHNR and CDR2 is FQNEAQ (reference sequence). V gave up 0 bases and J gave up 3 bases, with 12 bases separating them. CDR3 length equals 15 residues. The sequence was obtained from a man aged 25-45 years in good health. The sequenced sample was memory CD4+ T cells sorted from blood. The subset was: CD45RA-negative fraction. The rearrangement links TRBV7-9 to TRBJ2-7; D might be TRBD2 (5 bases). CDR3 in DNA: TGTGCCAGCAGCTTAGCGAGGGATGCCAGCTACGAGCAGTACTTC. It codes for CASSLARDASYEQYF.